One sample yielded the 11 T cell receptor beta chains listed below, sequenced in a study of T-cell reconstitution after alpha-beta-depleted transplantation in children. Unique molecular identifiers were used in preparing the TCRbeta library. Each CDR3 protein gets one entry after TCRdb re-called the PCR reads with MiXCR. Of some 830,000 distinct CDR3 sequences listed, around 17% are singletons. This specimen was PBMCs, mostly from graft donor cells, taken 360 days after TCRalphabeta/CD19-depleted stem cell transplant. These TCRs come from a male patient younger than 18 who had a stem cell transplant for acute lymphoblastic leukemia, so the T cells may come from the graft donor.

This clonotype was detected only a few times. The CDR3 does not close with the conserved phenylalanine or tryptophan, likely indicating a read error. No DNA is shown, since the ends of the CDR3 on it are uncertain; the CDR3 is the one TCRdb lists. The V and J genes are TRBV13 and TRBJ2-1; the table's D gene call, TRBD1, was not cross checked with the DNA. The germline V gene encodes CDR1 PRHDT and CDR2 FYEKMQ (reference sequence). The CDR3 is made up of 8 amino acids, end residues included. The CDR3 loop reads CASSQGGT.

In this sample, this clonotype turned up once. The chain has TRBV18 and TRBJ2-7; possibly TRBD2 for D (6 bases). The CDR3 is 13 amino acids. Germline V gene lookup returns CDR1 KGHSH and CDR2 LQKENI. Trimming stripped 2 bases from V and 5 bases from J, with 10 bases between. The CDR3: CASSPSGWDEQYF. The CDR3 nucleotides read TGTGCCAGCTCACCAAGCGGGTGGGACGAGCAGTACTTC.

The sample holds a few counts of this clonotype. The V call is TRBV30, the J call TRBJ2-3; D remains unclear. Deletions cut 1 base from V and 2 bases from J, with 7 bases between. The V gene's germline CDR1 is GTSNPN and CDR2 SVGIG (reference sequence). This CDR3 has 13 residues. As DNA, the CDR3 is TGTGCCTGGAGTGGGCAGATCACAGATACGCAGTATTTT. Amino acid sequence: CAWSGQITDTQYF.

This chain uses TRBV19 with TRBJ2-5; D is possibly TRBD2 (5 bases). V was clipped by 5 bases and J by 4 bases, with 11 bases between them. In germline, CDR1 is LNHDA, CDR2 SQIVND (reference sequence). The length of the CDR3 is 13 residues. The CDR3 region is CASSSRVGETQYF. In nucleotides, the CDR3 is TGTGCCAGTAGTTCGCGGGTTGGAGAGACCCAGTACTTC.

This clonotype turned up a few times. This rearrangement joins TRBV4-1 to TRBJ2-1; TRBD2 matches at 14 bases. Losses at the gene ends were 4 bases for V and 5 bases for J; bases not matched to a gene: 4. Germline lookup yields CDR1 MGHRA and CDR2 YSYEKL. The CDR3 is made up of 16 amino acids. CDR3 protein: CASSPGLAGGHNEQFF. DNA for the CDR3: TGCGCCAGCAGCCCCGGACTAGCGGGAGGACACAATGAGCAGTTCTTC.

J is TRBJ2-1 and V is TRBV5-5; D might be TRBD2 (5 bases). Trimming left V 7 bases short and J 0 bases short, with 17 bases between. The CDR3 is made up of 16 amino acids. Germline loops: CDR1 SGHKS, CDR2 YYEKEE (reference sequence). This CDR3 reads CASLSYVGSSYNEQFF. CDR3 in DNA: TGTGCCAGCCTCAGTTACGTTGGGAGCTCCTACAATGAGCAGTTCTTC.

J is TRBJ2-2 and V is TRBV10-3; D uncertain. This CDR3 region has 14 residues. From germline, CDR1 is ENHRY and CDR2 SYGVKD. Trimming took off 3 bases at V and 5 bases at J, with 10 bases between the two ends. The CDR3 region has the DNA TGTGCCATCAGTGATCCCGGCCTGACCGGGGAGCTGTTTTTT. This translates into CAISDPGLTGELFF.

The chain links TRBV10-3 to TRBJ2-2; D is possibly TRBD2 (6 bases). Germline lookup yields CDR1 ENHRY and CDR2 SYGVKD. This CDR3 comprises 17 residues. Trimming removed 5 bases from V and 3 bases from J, with 19 bases in between. The CDR3 region has the DNA TGTGCCATCAGTCCTCCTTTTACTAGCTCCTACACCGGGGAGCTGTTTTTT. Its protein product is CAISPPFTSSYTGELFF.

CDR3 region: CASSQSRDNTDTQYF. CDR3 bases: TGTGCCAGCAGCCAATCGCGGGACAACACAGATACGCAGTATTTT. The J gene is TRBJ2-3, the V gene TRBV3-1; D is perhaps TRBD1 or TRBD2 (6 bases each). The CDR3 contains 15 residues. V gave up 2 bases and J gave up 2 bases, with 11 bases separating them. Germline V gene sequence: CDR1 LGHDT, CDR2 YNNKEL (reference sequence).

CDR3 residues: CASSRGVASVAYEQYF. The CDR3 DNA reads TGCGCCAGCAGCCGAGGCGTGGCCAGCGTGGCCTACGAGCAGTACTTC. This chain connects TRBV4-1 to TRBJ2-7; D gene ambiguous. Trimming removed 4 bases at V and 2 bases at J, with 18 bases between. Germline V gives CDR1 MGHRA, CDR2 YSYEKL. The CDR3 contains 16 residues.

This clonotype has only a few counts. The chain joins TRBV11-2 to TRBJ2-7; D uncertain. Trimming pared 0 bases from V and 3 bases from J, leaving 9 bases between. CDR3 size: 14 residues. Germline V gene lookup returns CDR1 SGHAT and CDR2 FQNNGV. The CDR3 protein is CASSLDRFGYEQYF. The CDR3 DNA follows: TGTGCCAGCAGCTTAGATCGTTTTGGCTACGAGCAGTACTTC. Full variable domain (rest looked up from reference TRBV11-2 and TRBJ2-7): EAGVAQSPRYKIIEKRQSVAFWCNPISGHATLYWYQQILGQGPKLLIQFQNNGVVDDSQLPKDRFSAERLKGVDSTLKIQPAKLEDSAVYLCASSLDRFGYEQYFGPGTRLTVT.